In this sample, the clone carrying this TCR beta chain turned up many times. Between the trimmed V and J ends, which lost 3 bases and 0 bases, there was a span of 12 bases. The CDR3 is 15 residues long. Germline V gene lookup returns CDR1 SGHAT and CDR2 FQNNGV. TCRdb redid the calling of the RT-PCR reads with MiXCR, one entry per CDR3 protein. The sample holds 650,000 to 800,000 distinct CDR3 sequences, 13% to 15% seen once. This rearrangement joins TRBV11-2 to TRBJ2-7; perhaps D is TRBD1 or TRBD2 (5 bases each). The clonotype was recovered from a female donor in good health, serving as a healthy control. The source material was memory CD4+ T cells from blood. CDR3 coding DNA: TGTGCCAGCAGCTTTGGGGACGGAACCTCCTACGAGCAGTACTTC. Amino acid sequence: CASSFGDGTSYEQYF.